Here is one TCR beta chain with its context. Its target is unknown. The junction shows a germline mismatch at one end, possibly a read error. The data derive from a study of T cells after yellow fever vaccination. Study as a whole: Preparation of the low-cell-number fractions used SMART-Seq v4 Ultra Low Input.

TCRdb used MiXCR to reprocess the 5' RACE reads, holding one entry per CDR3 protein. The sample records 300,000 to 400,000 distinct CDR3 sequences, roughly an eighth being singletons. Findings of the study overall: The bulk population could contribute abundant contaminating clonotypes to FACS-sorted repertoires. A large majority of primary-vaccination clones showed up again after the booster (96% CD4, about 90% CD8). Though it reached lower strength, the secondary response hit its peak faster, day 5 versus 15.

There are 14 residues in the CDR3. This specimen was CD4+ T cells sorted from PBMCs, taken 15 days after the yellow fever booster vaccination. The sequence derives from a man aged 18 to 29 who received the YFV17D yellow fever vaccine. The rearrangement joins TRBV12-3 or TRBV12-4 to TRBJ1-5; D is possibly TRBD1 (6 bases). CDR3: CSSSFGDTARPQHF. CDR3 bases: TGTTCCAGCAGTTTTGGGGACACCGCCCGACCCCAGCATTTT.